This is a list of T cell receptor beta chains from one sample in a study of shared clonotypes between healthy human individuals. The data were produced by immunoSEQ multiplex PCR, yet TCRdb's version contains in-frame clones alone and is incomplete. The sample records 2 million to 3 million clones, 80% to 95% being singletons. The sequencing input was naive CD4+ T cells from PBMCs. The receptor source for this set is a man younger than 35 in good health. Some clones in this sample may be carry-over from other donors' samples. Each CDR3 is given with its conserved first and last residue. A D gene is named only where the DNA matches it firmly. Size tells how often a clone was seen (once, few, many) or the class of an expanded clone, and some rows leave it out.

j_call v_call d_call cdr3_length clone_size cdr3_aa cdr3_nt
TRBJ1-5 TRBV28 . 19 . CASSVGWVVLRARGQPQHF TGTGCCAGCAGTGTAGGTTGGGTTGTGTTGAGGGCCCGGGGTCAGCCCCAGCATTTT
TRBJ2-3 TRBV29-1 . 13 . CSVGGRGTDTQYF TGCAGCGTTGGAGGACGGGGCACAGATACGCAGTATTTT
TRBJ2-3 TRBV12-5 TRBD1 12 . CASGLSGTGKYF TGTGCTAGTGGTTTGTCCGGGACAGGAAAGTATTTT
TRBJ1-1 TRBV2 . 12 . CASTERGTEAFF TGTGCCAGCACCGAGAGGGGGACTGAAGCTTTCTTT
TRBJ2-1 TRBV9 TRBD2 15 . CASSPAGSTYNEQFF TGTGCCAGCAGCCCAGCGGGATCGACGTACAATGAGCAGTTCTTC
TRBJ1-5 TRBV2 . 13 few CASSVGPNQPQHF TGTGCCAGCAGTGTGGGTCCTAATCAGCCCCAGCATTTT
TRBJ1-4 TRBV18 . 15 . CASSPPGRQGEKLFF TGTGCCAGCTCACCTCCGGGCCGCCAAGGGGAAAAACTGTTTTTT
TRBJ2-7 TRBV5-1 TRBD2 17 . CASSPGGVSGTHYEQYF TGCGCCAGCAGCCCGGGGGGTGTTTCGGGGACTCACTACGAGCAGTACTTC
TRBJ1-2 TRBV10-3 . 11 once CAISDQTAATF TGTGCCATCAGTGACCAAACTGCGGCCACCTTC
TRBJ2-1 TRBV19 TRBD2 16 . CASSIDGVAGVREQFF TGTGCCAGTAGTATAGATGGGGTAGCGGGAGTCCGTGAGCAGTTCTTC
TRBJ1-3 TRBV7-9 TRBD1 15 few CASSFGTVSGNTIYF TGTGCCAGCAGCTTCGGGACAGTCTCTGGAAACACCATATATTTT
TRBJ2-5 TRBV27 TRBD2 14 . CASSRQAGQETQYF TGTGCCAGCAGTCGTCAAGCGGGGCAAGAGACCCAGTACTTC
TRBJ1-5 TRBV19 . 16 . CASSILGGRTNQPQHF TGTGCCAGTAGTATACTTGGAGGGCGCACCAATCAGCCCCAGCATTTT
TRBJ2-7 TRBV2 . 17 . CASSEWQAGVSSYEQYF TGTGCCAGCAGTGAATGGCAAGCGGGCGTTAGCTCCTACGAGCAGTACTTC
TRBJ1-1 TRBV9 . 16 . CASSPRGPGENTEAFF TGTGCCAGCAGCCCCCGAGGCCCGGGAGAGAACACTGAAGCTTTCTTT
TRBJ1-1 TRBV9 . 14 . CASSVGSLNTEAFF TGTGCCAGCAGCGTAGGCTCGCTAAACACTGAAGCTTTCTTT
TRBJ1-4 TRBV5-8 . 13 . CASSFGTREKLFF TGTGCCAGCAGCTTCGGTACTCGGGAAAAACTGTTTTTT
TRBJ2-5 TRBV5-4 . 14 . CASSLSQNQETQYF TGTGCCAGCAGCTTGTCCCAGAACCAAGAGACCCAGTACTTC
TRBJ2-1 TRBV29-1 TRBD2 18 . CSSRKGLAGVLSYNEQFF TGCAGCTCAAGAAAGGGACTAGCGGGAGTGTTGTCCTACAATGAGCAGTTCTTC
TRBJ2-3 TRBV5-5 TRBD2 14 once CASSLAGAPDTQYF TGTGCCAGCAGCCTAGCGGGAGCCCCAGATACGCAGTATTTT
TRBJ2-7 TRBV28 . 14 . CASSFGQPAYEQYF TGTGCCAGCAGTTTCGGACAGCCGGCCTACGAGCAGTACTTC
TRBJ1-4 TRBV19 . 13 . CASSMGVDEKLFF TGTGCCAGTAGTATGGGGGTTGATGAAAAACTGTTTTTT
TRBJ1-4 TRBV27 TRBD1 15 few CASSPTGRANEKLFF TGTGCCAGCAGTCCGACAGGGAGGGCTAATGAAAAACTGTTTTTT
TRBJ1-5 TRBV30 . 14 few CAWSEGQDAHPQHF TGTGCCTGGAGTGAGGGGCAGGACGCTCACCCCCAGCATTTT
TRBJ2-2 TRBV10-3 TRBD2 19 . CAISDQSIRTSAFTGELFF TGTGCCATCAGTGACCAATCGATTAGAACTAGCGCTTTCACCGGGGAGCTGTTTTTT
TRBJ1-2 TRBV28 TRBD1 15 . CASSPAGTGSNGYTF TGTGCCAGCAGTCCCGCGGGGACAGGGAGTAATGGCTACACCTTC
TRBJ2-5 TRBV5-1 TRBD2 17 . CASSYIAGGPSSLAQYF TGCGCCAGCAGCTACATAGCGGGAGGGCCTTCGTCTCTGGCCCAGTACTTC
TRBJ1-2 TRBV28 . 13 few CAISSRANYGYTF TGTGCCATATCCTCCCGAGCTAACTATGGCTACACCTTC
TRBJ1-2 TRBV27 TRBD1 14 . CASSFDRGYYGYTF TGTGCCAGCAGTTTCGACAGGGGGTACTATGGCTACACCTTC
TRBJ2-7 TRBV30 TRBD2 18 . CAWSATLSGSGRAYEQYF TGTGCCTGGAGTGCAACACTTTCCGGTAGCGGGAGAGCCTACGAGCAGTACTTC
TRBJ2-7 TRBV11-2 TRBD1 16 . CASSPRDRHFSYEQYF TGTGCCAGCAGCCCCCGGGACAGACACTTCTCCTACGAGCAGTACTTC
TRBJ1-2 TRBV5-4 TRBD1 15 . CASSSDRGDNYGYTF TGTGCCAGCAGCTCTGACAGGGGGGATAACTATGGCTACACCTTC
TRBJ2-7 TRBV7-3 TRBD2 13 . CASSLSSGYEQYF TGTGCCAGCAGCTTATCTAGCGGGTACGAGCAGTACTTC
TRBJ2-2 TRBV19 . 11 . CATKGPGELFF TGTGCCACCAAGGGTCCCGGGGAGCTGTTTTTT
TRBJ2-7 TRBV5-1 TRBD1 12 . CASSWDSHEQYF TGCGCCAGCAGCTGGGACAGTCACGAGCAGTACTTC
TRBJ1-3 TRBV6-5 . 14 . CASALGRQGNTIYF TGTGCCAGCGCCCTGGGGCGCCAGGGAAACACCATATATTTT
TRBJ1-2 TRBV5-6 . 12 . CASSRQTYGYTF TGTGCCAGCAGCAGACAGACCTATGGCTACACCTTC